A single sample is the source of the 20 T cell receptor beta chains below, sequenced in a study of beta chain features in type 1 diabetes. Whole-study results and caveats: Type 1 diabetes patients had TCRB CDR3s that were shorter (moderately but significantly so) in all four CD4+ subsets.

For these TCRs, the target antigens are not known. Reverse transcription of all isolated RNA meant that expressed TCRB transcripts were sequenced. This table comes from immunoSEQ multiplex PCR, and its TCRdb copy is limited to in-frame clones, with some not included. The sample lists around 250,000 clones, approximately 15% seen once, with roughly 0.02% in the top ten. The sample was naive CD4+ T cells from blood. These receptor sequences come from a man aged 25-45 years with type 1 diabetes.

The V call is TRBV28, the J call TRBJ2-3, with TRBD2 matching 10 bases. The CDR3 is 15 amino acids. V gave up 7 bases and J gave up 4 bases; unmatched junction bases: 8. The germline CDR1 and CDR2 sequences are MDHEN and SYDVKM. CDR3 protein: CASNLSGRGPDTQYF. In DNA, the CDR3 is TGTGCCAGCAACTTAAGCGGGAGGGGCCCAGATACGCAGTATTTT.

The chain is built from TRBV6-5 and TRBJ2-3; 7 nucleotides agree with TRBD2. Germline-derived CDR1 and CDR2 are MNHEY and SVGAGI. This CDR3 is 15 amino acids long. V lost 0 bases to trimming and J lost 5 bases; unmatched junction nucleotides: 5. CDR3 amino acids: CASSYSGVAGDTQYF. The CDR3 DNA sequence: TGTGCCAGCAGTTACTCCGGGGTAGCGGGAGATACGCAGTATTTT.

The CDR3 here is CASSVAGASETQYF. The CDR3 DNA reads as TGCGCCAGCAGCGTAGCGGGAGCTTCCGAGACCCAGTACTTC. The V call is TRBV5-1, the J call TRBJ2-5; TRBD2 matches at 9 bases. There are 14 residues in the CDR3. J lost 5 bases, V lost 4 bases, and 6 bases had no gene match. Germline CDR1 SGHRS, CDR2 YFSETQ. Full variable domain (outside the CDR3, taken from reference TRBV5-1 and TRBJ2-5): KAGVTQTPRYLIKTRGQQVTLSCSPISGHRSVSWYQQTPGQGLQFLFEYFSETQRNKGNFPGRFSGRQFSNSRSEMNVSTLELGDSALYLCASSVAGASETQYFGPGTRLLVL.

This chain uses TRBV29-1 with TRBJ1-4; TRBD1 matches 9 bases. The ends lost 7 bases at V and 4 bases at J; junction bases unmatched: 7. The CDR3 loop spans 14 amino acids. Looked up from germline, CDR1 is SQVTM and CDR2 is ANQGSEA. CDR3 loop: CSAYTGGFNEKLFF. DNA for the CDR3: TGCAGCGCATACACAGGGGGCTTTAATGAAAAACTGTTTTTT.

This clone was detected only a few times. The V gene is TRBV25-1, the J gene TRBJ2-3; 9 bases are shared with TRBD2. Germline V CDR1 and CDR2: MGHDK, SYGVNS. Losses at the gene ends were 6 bases for V and 5 bases for J; bases not matched to a gene: 9. The CDR3 is 15 residues long. The DNA of the CDR3 is TGTGCCAGCAGGTTAAGCGGGGGGCCGATAGATACGCAGTATTTT. Its translation: CASRLSGGPIDTQYF.

This clone was seen a handful of times. The chain carries TRBV27 and TRBJ1-1; TRBD1 might be the D (6 bases). Germline assignment: CDR1 MNHEY and CDR2 SMNVEV (reference sequence). The CDR3 contains 14 residues. Trimming shortened V by 5 bases and J by 4 bases, and 14 bases separated the two germline ends. The CDR3 sequence is CASSLNRVSTEAFF. The CDR3 coding sequence is TGTGCCAGCAGTCTAAACAGGGTGAGCACTGAAGCTTTCTTT.

The rearrangement links TRBV6-5 to TRBJ1-2, with D perhaps matching TRBD1 (6 bases). The CDR3 consists of 12 residues. In germline, CDR1 is MNHEY, CDR2 SVGAGI. V was clipped by 6 bases and J by 9 bases, with 14 bases between them. The CDR3 is CASRGGEGSYTF. DNA for the CDR3: TGTGCCAGCAGAGGGGGGGAAGGGAGCTACACCTTC.

The V call is TRBV5-1, the J call TRBJ2-2; 8 bases are shared with TRBD2. Losses at the gene ends were 6 bases for V and 0 bases for J; bases not matched to a gene: 4. From germline, CDR1 is SGHRS and CDR2 YFSETQ. This CDR3 is 15 amino acids long. The chain's CDR3 is CASTFSGANTGELFF. CDR3 nucleotide sequence: TGCGCCAGCACCTTTAGCGGGGCGAACACCGGGGAGCTGTTTTTT.

The J gene is TRBJ1-6, the V gene TRBV9; 9 bases line up with TRBD1. Looked up from germline, CDR1 is SGDLS and CDR2 is YYNGEE. Trimming cost V 3 bases and J 10 bases; bases outside gene matches: 8. The CDR3 runs to 15 residues. CDR3 sequence (DNA): TGTGCCAGCAGCGCCACAGGGGGCAAGGGCTCACCCCTCCACTTT. This codes for CASSATGGKGSPLHF. The entire variable domain, with the rest obtained from reference TRBV9 and TRBJ1-6, is as follows: DSGVTQTPKHLITATGQRVTLRCSPRSGDLSVYWYQQSLDQGLQFLIQYYNGEERAKGNILERFSAQQFPDLHSELNLSSLELGDSALYFCASSATGGKGSPLHFGNGTRLTVT.

This clone was detected a few times. This chain links TRBV6-1 with TRBJ1-1; 7 bases line up with TRBD1. The CDR3 is 13 residues long. Germline V CDR1 and CDR2: MNHNS, SASEGT. J gave up 5 bases and V 6 bases, and 6 bases lay outside the gene matches. CDR3 bases: TGTGCCAGCAGCGTCGACAGGGATACTGAAGCTTTCTTT. It specifies CASSVDRDTEAFF.

This clone has more than one count but fewer than ten. The CDR3 coding sequence is TGTGCCAGCAGTTTACAGGGGGCGGGAGGGGCCAACGTCCTGACTTTC. Protein sequence: CASSLQGAGGANVLTF. The chain combines TRBV27 with TRBJ2-6, with 8 bases fitting TRBD1. CDR1 MNHEY and CDR2 SMNVEV come from the germline V gene (reference sequence). Trimming cost V 2 bases and J 4 bases; bases outside gene matches: 4. CDR3 length: 16 amino acids.

This clone has more than one count but fewer than ten. This chain links TRBV2 with TRBJ2-7, with 8 nucleotides matching TRBD1. CDR3 length equals 13 residues. Looked up from germline, CDR1 is SNHLY and CDR2 is FYNNEI. Trimming cost V 4 bases and J 5 bases; bases outside gene matches: 4. CDR3 nucleotides: TGTGCCAGCAGTGGACAGGGGTGGGACGAGCAGTACTTC. Translated: CASSGQGWDEQYF.

This chain links TRBV28 with TRBJ1-6, with D possibly matching TRBD1 (6 bases). Germline CDR1 is MDHEN and CDR2 is SYDVKM. The CDR3 is 17 residues long. V was clipped by 5 bases and J by 1 base, with 15 bases between them. The CDR3 DNA reads TGTGCCAGCAGTGTCCCAGGGGCTGGGTCCTATAATTCACCCCTCCACTTT. It yields the protein CASSVPGAGSYNSPLHF.

The chain employs TRBV7-2 and TRBJ2-7; D is uncertain. The germline CDR1 and CDR2 sequences are SGHTA and FQGNSA. This CDR3 has 14 amino acids. The germline V and J ends were trimmed by 5 bases and 2 bases, with 13 bases remaining between them. In DNA form, the CDR3 reads TGTGCCAGCAGCACCGTCCAAGCAACCTACGAGCAGTACTTC. Protein product: CASSTVQATYEQYF.

The table lists this clone with a few counts. The rearrangement links TRBV12-5 to TRBJ2-5, with TRBD2 as a possible D gene (6 bases). The CDR3 covers 16 residues. Germline values: CDR1 LGHNT, CDR2 FRNRAP. Trimming cost V 0 bases and J 1 base, with 12 bases left between them. The CDR3 reads CASGLVLGLTQETQYF. In DNA, the CDR3 is TGTGCTAGTGGTTTGGTACTAGGACTAACCCAAGAGACCCAGTACTTC.

This clone has only a few counts. J is TRBJ2-6 and V is TRBV5-4; D is perhaps TRBD1 (6 bases). This CDR3 has 17 amino acids. Germline V gene data show CDR1 as SGHNT and CDR2 as YYREEE (reference sequence). V was trimmed by 4 bases and J by 0 bases, leaving 14 bases between them. CDR3 in DNA: TGTGCCAGCAGCCCGGCGTGGGGGCCCTCTGGGGCCAACGTCCTGACTTTC. Translated: CASSPAWGPSGANVLTF.

CDR3: CASSVTGQGIATEAFF. The CDR3 bases are TGTGCCAGCAGTGTGACGGGACAGGGTATTGCCACTGAAGCTTTCTTT. This sequence joins TRBV6-1 and TRBJ1-1; 9 bases map to TRBD1. The CDR3 sequence is 16 residues long. Germline V gene lookup returns CDR1 MNHNS and CDR2 SASEGT. Trimming took 4 bases from V and 4 from J; bases not matched to a gene: 10.

The chain couples TRBV6-6 to TRBJ1-2, with TRBD1 matching over 7 bases. V lost 0 bases, J lost 4 bases, and 5 bases stayed unmatched. Looked up from germline, CDR1 is MNHNY and CDR2 is SVGAGI (reference sequence). The CDR3 extends over 15 amino acids. CDR3 coding DNA: TGTGCCAGCAGTTACTCGGACAGGTCGATCTATGGCTACACCTTC. Translating it yields CASSYSDRSIYGYTF.

This sequence joins TRBV4-1 and TRBJ2-1; perhaps TRBD2 as D (6 bases). Trimming cost V 5 bases and J 0 bases, with 17 bases left between them. CDR3 length: 17 residues. Germline values: CDR1 MGHRA, CDR2 YSYEKL. The CDR3 DNA reads as TGCGCCAGCAGCTTCCGGACTACCCAACTCTCCTACAATGAGCAGTTCTTC. As protein: CASSFRTTQLSYNEQFF.

About this clone itself: Other DNA sequences within the sample encode an identical CDR3. The rearrangement links TRBV5-1 to TRBJ2-1; D not resolved. Trimming stripped 3 bases from V and 5 bases from J, with 3 bases between. CDR3 size: 11 residues. Germline assignment: CDR1 SGHRS and CDR2 YFSETQ. The CDR3, as DNA: TGCGCCAGCAGCTCAGACAATGAGCAGTTCTTC. Encoded protein: CASSSDNEQFF.